The 12 T cell receptor beta chains listed next were all sequenced from one sample in a study of Ad26.COV2.S vaccination and SARS-CoV-2 variants. Specified treatment: roughly 19 received Ad26.COV2.S at low or high dose, single or two shots; about 5 received placebo; per-sample allocation not given. Material that was analyzed had been drawn on day 63 after the first vaccine or placebo injection. Generated by immunoSEQ multiplex PCR, the TCRdb table keeps only in-frame clones and is missing some. The table has over 400,000 clones, 92% seen once. The sample was peripheral blood, taken in a trial of Ad26.COV2.S vaccine versus placebo. All receptors derive from a person between 18 and 59 years old who received the Ad26.COV2.S COVID-19 vaccine or a placebo.

V is TRBV6-2 or TRBV6-3 and J is TRBJ2-2; TRBD1 might be the D (5 bases). The CDR3 runs 16 residues. Germline V gives CDR1 MNHEY, CDR2 SVGEGT. V was cut by 2 bases and J by 3 bases, with 13 bases left in between. The CDR3 region is CASSYQETAHTGELFF. Here the CDR3 DNA reads TGTGCCAGCAGTTACCAAGAGACAGCACACACCGGGGAGCTGTTTTTT.

This clone has only one observation. The chain's CDR3 is CASSYSGVSRYEQYF. In DNA form, the CDR3 reads TGTGCCAGCAGTTACTCCGGTGTTTCCCGCTACGAGCAGTACTTC. The chain combines TRBV6-2 or TRBV6-3 with TRBJ2-7; D gene ambiguous. Trimming pared 0 bases from V and 3 bases from J, leaving 12 bases between. Germline V gene lookup returns CDR1 MNHEY and CDR2 SVGEGT. The CDR3 spans 15 residues.

The chain couples TRBV10-1 to TRBJ2-7; 9 bases are a match to TRBD1. V shed 4 bases and J 2 bases; nucleotides not matched to a gene: 9. From germline, CDR1 is WNHNN and CDR2 SYGVQD (reference sequence). The CDR3 has 16 amino acids. CDR3 coding DNA: TGCGCCAGCAGTGGGGTACCGGGACAGGGTGCCTACGAGCAGTACTTC. This codes for CASSGVPGQGAYEQYF.

J is TRBJ1-5 and V is TRBV3-1 (or the pseudogene TRBV3-2); TRBD1 agrees at 7 bases. CDR3 length: 15 amino acids. Germline CDR1 and CDR2: LGHDT and YNNKEL (reference sequence). V was clipped by 4 bases and J by 6 bases; unmatched bases: 9. This chain's CDR3 is CASSPPGGGGQPQHF. DNA for the CDR3: TGTGCCAGCAGCCCACCAGGGGGTGGGGGTCAGCCCCAGCATTTT.

J is TRBJ2-2 and V is TRBV5-6, with D possibly being TRBD1 (6 bases). The CDR3 runs to 17 residues. V was pared by 1 base and J by 4 bases, with 17 bases between. Germline V gives CDR1 SGHDT, CDR2 YYEEEE. The CDR3 reads CASSLLGQLPSTGELFF. The CDR3 region has the DNA TGTGCCAGCAGCTTGCTGGGACAACTTCCGAGCACCGGGGAGCTGTTTTTT.

The genes are TRBV29-1 and TRBJ2-4; TRBD2 might be the D (5 bases). V lost 7 bases to trimming and J lost 0 bases, with 13 bases between them. The CDR3 runs 14 residues. Germline CDR1 SQVTM, CDR2 ANQGSEA. CDR3 sequence reads: CSAYEGLAKNIQYF. The CDR3 nucleotides are TGCAGCGCTTACGAGGGTTTAGCCAAAAACATTCAGTACTTC.

V is TRBV3-1 (or the pseudogene TRBV3-2) and J is TRBJ2-7, with 7 bases lining up with TRBD2. The CDR3 is made up of 13 amino acids. Looked up from germline, CDR1 is LGHDT and CDR2 is YNNKEL (reference sequence). Here the CDR3 DNA reads TGTGCATCTCAGAGCGGGGTTTCCTACGAGCAGTACTTC. Translation: CASQSGVSYEQYF.

V gene TRBV6-4 combines with J gene TRBJ1-4; 11 nucleotides match TRBD1. Germline trimming cut 6 bases from V and 6 bases from J; bases unmatched to any gene: 15. The CDR3 contains 18 residues. Germline-derived CDR1 and CDR2 are MRHNA and SNTAGT. The CDR3 DNA sequence: TGTGCCAGCAGGAGGTACCGGGACAGGGGGGATCCGGATGAAAAACTGTTTTTT. As protein: CASRRYRDRGDPDEKLFF.

The chain employs TRBV12-3 or TRBV12-4 and TRBJ2-4, with D perhaps matching TRBD2 (6 bases). This CDR3 has 13 residues. Trimming removed 3 bases at V and 16 bases at J, with 19 bases between. The CDR3 DNA follows: TGTGCCAGCAGTTTCGATGGAGCTAGCGTTTGTTACTTC. It encodes CASSFDGASVCYF.

V and J are TRBV19 and TRBJ2-7; D might be TRBD1 or TRBD2, each matching 5 bases. Germline assignment: CDR1 LNHDA and CDR2 SQIVND (reference sequence). The CDR3 has 14 amino acids. The V gene lost 7 bases and the J gene lost 7 bases, with 20 bases spanning the gap. The CDR3 region is CASTGRDRGREQYF. DNA for the CDR3: TGTGCCAGTACCGGAAGGGACCGCGGGCGAGAGCAGTACTTC.

The chain recombines TRBV20-1 with TRBJ2-3; 10 bases map to TRBD2. V was clipped by 3 bases and J by 0 bases; unmatched bases: 3. Germline lookup yields CDR1 DFQATT and CDR2 SNEGSKA (reference sequence). The CDR3 runs 15 residues. The CDR3 DNA reads TGCAGTGCTAGTCGTAGCGGGGGGAGCACAGATACGCAGTATTTT. The encoded protein is CSASRSGGSTDTQYF.

V is TRBV19 and J is TRBJ1-1; D unclear. Looked up from germline, CDR1 is LNHDA and CDR2 is SQIVND (reference sequence). The CDR3 spans 14 residues. V shed 7 bases and J shed 0 bases, with 12 bases lying between them. The CDR3 region is CASKFGRLNTEAFF. The CDR3 bases are TGTGCCAGTAAATTTGGGCGTTTGAACACTGAAGCTTTCTTT. Based on the CDR3 plus reference TRBV19 and TRBJ1-1, the full variable domain is DGGITQSPKYLFRKEGQNVTLSCEQNLNHDAMYWYRQDPGQGLRLIYYSQIVNDFQKGDIAEGYSVSREKKESFPLTVTSAQKNPTAFYLCASKFGRLNTEAFFGQGTRLTVV.